A single sample gave rise to the 9 T cell receptor beta chains below, sequenced in a study of cytomegalovirus exposure and HLA in healthy donors (TCRdb year 2017). The library was built by means of the immunoSEQ multiplex PCR assay. For the multiplex PCR, a mixture combining 60 forward primers for TCR Vbeta segments and 13 reverse primers for TCR Jbeta segments was used. The source is immuneACCESS, and TCRdb retained only in-frame sequences with V and J called. Part of the clones is not carried over; for the studies checked, unresolved V genes explain less than half of this, and the remainder is unexplained. This sample lists roughly 99,000 clones; over 65% were detected once. Around 15% of the sample rests with the top ten. Sample: PBMCs. These receptors were collected from a woman between 35 and 50 years old in good health and CMV-seropositive.

The V and J genes are TRBV10-2 and TRBJ2-1, with 11 bases lining up with TRBD1. Trimming took 4 bases from V and 1 from J; bases not matched to a gene: 0. The CDR3 covers 15 residues. Germline CDR1 and CDR2: WSHSY and SAAADI. The CDR3 region is CASSGDRGSYNEQFF. CDR3 DNA sequence: TGCGCCAGCAGTGGGGACAGGGGGTCCTACAATGAGCAGTTCTTC.

The chain uses TRBV20-1 and TRBJ2-7; D might be TRBD1 (6 bases). The CDR3 spans 11 residues. Germline V lookup: CDR1 DFQATT, CDR2 SNEGSKA (reference sequence). V lost 3 bases and J 6 bases, leaving 9 bases between the germline ends. The CDR3 sequence: CSASRGSEQYF. The CDR3 region has the DNA TGCAGTGCTAGCAGGGGCAGCGAGCAGTACTTC.

The rearrangement uses TRBV30 and TRBJ1-2; TRBD1 agrees at 9 bases. Per germline, CDR1 GTSNPN and CDR2 SVGIG (reference sequence). V was pared by 3 bases and J by 7 bases, with 12 bases of the junction left unmatched. There are 15 residues in the CDR3. The CDR3 coding sequence is TGTGCCTGGAGATCCGTGGACAGGGGAGATCTTGGCTACACCTTC. Amino acid sequence: CAWRSVDRGDLGYTF.

This sequence joins TRBV4-3 and TRBJ2-7, with 9 bases lining up with TRBD1. CDR1 and CDR2 (germline): LGHNA, YSLEER. V trimming: 9 bases; J trimming: 6 bases; junction bases outside the gene matches: 15. The CDR3 sequence is 15 residues long. This chain's CDR3 is CARPSRRTGVCEQYF. The CDR3 coding sequence is TGCGCCAGGCCATCTAGGAGGACAGGGGTATGCGAGCAGTACTTC.

V is TRBV11-3 and J is TRBJ1-1; unclear D gene. In germline, CDR1 is SGHNT, CDR2 YENEEA. The CDR3 sequence is 12 residues long. V lost 0 bases and J 11 bases, leaving 10 bases between the germline ends. The CDR3 spells CASSLERGEAFF. The DNA of the CDR3 is TGTGCCAGCAGCTTAGAGCGGGGAGAGGCTTTCTTT. Full variable domain (missing parts from reference TRBV11-3 and TRBJ1-1): EAGVVQSPRYKIIEKKQPVAFWCNPISGHNTLYWYLQNLGQGPELLIRYENEEAVDDSQLPKDRFSAERLKGVDSTLKIQPAELGDSAVYLCASSLERGEAFFGQGTRLTVV.

The chain recombines TRBV11-2 with TRBJ1-6, with 7 bases matching TRBD1. CDR3 length: 14 residues. CDR1 SGHAT and CDR2 FQNNGV come from the germline V gene. V lost 2 bases to trimming and J lost 6 bases; unmatched junction nucleotides: 1. CDR3 sequence: CASSLRQGNSPLHF. For the CDR3, the DNA is TGTGCCAGCAGCTTAAGACAGGGTAATTCACCCCTCCACTTT.

The chain combines TRBV7-9 with TRBJ2-5; 7 bases match TRBD2. Germline V lookup: CDR1 SEHNR, CDR2 FQNEAQ (reference sequence). The V segment lost 3 bases and the J segment 1 base; nucleotides outside the gene matches: 2. The CDR3 loop spans 14 amino acids. The CDR3 spells CASSLASGQETQYF. The CDR3, as DNA: TGTGCCAGCAGCTTGGCTAGCGGCCAAGAGACCCAGTACTTC. Full variable domain (rest looked up from reference TRBV7-9 and TRBJ2-5): DTGVSQNPRHKITKRGQNVTFRCDPISEHNRLYWYRQTLGQGPEFLTYFQNEAQLEKSRLLSDRFSAERPKGSFSTLEIQRTEQGDSAMYLCASSLASGQETQYFGPGTRLLVL.

The V and J genes are TRBV5-6 and TRBJ1-2; no definite D call. The CDR3 totals 16 residues. CDR1 SGHDT and CDR2 YYEEEE come from the germline V gene. Trimming stripped 4 bases from V and 2 bases from J, with 18 bases between. The CDR3 reads CASSPTWGAANYGYTF. In DNA, the CDR3 is TGTGCCAGCAGCCCCACCTGGGGAGCCGCCAACTATGGCTACACCTTC.

J is TRBJ1-2 and V is TRBV11-2; 9 nucleotides agree with TRBD1. This CDR3 is built from 13 residues. Germline-derived CDR1 and CDR2 are SGHAT and FQNNGV. V shed 6 bases and J 8 bases; nucleotides not matched to a gene: 7. The CDR3 region is CASSRDREGGYTF. DNA of the CDR3: TGTGCCAGCAGTCGGGACAGGGAAGGGGGCTACACCTTC.